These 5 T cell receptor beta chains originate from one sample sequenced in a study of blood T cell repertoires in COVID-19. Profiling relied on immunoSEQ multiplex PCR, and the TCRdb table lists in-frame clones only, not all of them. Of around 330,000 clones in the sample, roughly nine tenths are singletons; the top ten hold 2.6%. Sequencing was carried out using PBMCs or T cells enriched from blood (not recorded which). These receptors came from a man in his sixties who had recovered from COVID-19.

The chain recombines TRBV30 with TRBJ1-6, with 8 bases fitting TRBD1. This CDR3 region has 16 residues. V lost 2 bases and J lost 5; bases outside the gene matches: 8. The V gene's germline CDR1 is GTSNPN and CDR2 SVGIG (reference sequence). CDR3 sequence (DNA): TGTGCCTGGAGTAAAGGACAGGGAAGGAATAATTCACCCCTCCACTTT. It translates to CAWSKGQGRNNSPLHF.

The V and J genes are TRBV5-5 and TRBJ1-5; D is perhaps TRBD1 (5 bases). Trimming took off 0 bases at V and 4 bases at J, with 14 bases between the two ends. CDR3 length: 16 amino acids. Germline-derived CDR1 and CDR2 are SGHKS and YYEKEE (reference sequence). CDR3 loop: CASSLEARAVNQPQHF. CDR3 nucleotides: TGTGCCAGCAGCTTGGAGGCCAGGGCAGTAAATCAGCCCCAGCATTTT.

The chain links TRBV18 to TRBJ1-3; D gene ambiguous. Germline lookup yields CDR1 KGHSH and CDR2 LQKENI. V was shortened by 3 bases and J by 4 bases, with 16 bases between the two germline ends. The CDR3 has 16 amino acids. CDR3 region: CASSPSFTRGGNTIYF. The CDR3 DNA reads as TGTGCCAGCTCACCCTCTTTTACCCGAGGAGGAAACACCATATATTTT.

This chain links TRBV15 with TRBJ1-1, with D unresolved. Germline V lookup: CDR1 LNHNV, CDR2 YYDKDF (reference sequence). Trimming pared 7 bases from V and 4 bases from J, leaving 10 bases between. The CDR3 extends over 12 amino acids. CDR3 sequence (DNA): TGTGCCACCATCCCCCCAGGCACTGAAGCTTTCTTT. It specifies CATIPPGTEAFF.

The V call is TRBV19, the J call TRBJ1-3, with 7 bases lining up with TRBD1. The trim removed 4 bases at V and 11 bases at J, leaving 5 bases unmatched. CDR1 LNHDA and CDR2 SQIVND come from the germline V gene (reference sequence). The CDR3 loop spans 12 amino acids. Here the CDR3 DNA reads TGTGCCAGTAGTACGACAGGGCTTTCCATATATTTT. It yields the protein CASSTTGLSIYF.